One sample yielded the 22 T cell receptor beta chains listed below, sequenced in a study of cytomegalovirus exposure and HLA in healthy donors. The PCR used 60 Vbeta and 13 Jbeta primers. Assay used: immunoSEQ multiplex PCR; TCRdb lists only in-frame clones, some missing. The sample consists of 88,000 or so clones, around 60% of them appearing once. Source material: PBMCs. The receptors here all came from a male donor in good health and CMV-seropositive.

The chain recombines TRBV5-1 with TRBJ1-4, with a tentative D call TRBD1 (5 bases). Trimming cost V 4 bases and J 5 bases, with 9 bases left between them. The CDR3 has 13 amino acids. Germline CDR1 SGHRS, CDR2 YFSETQ. The CDR3 loop reads CASSPDRNEKLFF. The CDR3 DNA follows: TGCGCCAGCAGCCCTGACAGAAATGAAAAACTGTTTTTT. Drawing the rest from reference TRBV5-1 and TRBJ1-4, the complete variable domain is KAGVTQTPRYLIKTRGQQVTLSCSPISGHRSVSWYQQTPGQGLQFLFEYFSETQRNKGNFPGRFSGRQFSNSRSEMNVSTLELGDSALYLCASSPDRNEKLFFGSGTQLSVL.

The rearrangement uses TRBV28 and TRBJ1-4, with D perhaps TRBD1 (5 bases). V lost 2 bases to trimming and J lost 3 bases, with 13 bases between them. CDR1 MDHEN and CDR2 SYDVKM come from the germline V gene. The CDR3 consists of 16 residues. CDR3 nucleotides: TGTGCCAGCAGTTTACAGGGCCTTGCGGCTAATGAAAAACTGTTTTTT. Protein sequence: CASSLQGLAANEKLFF.

The chain employs TRBV5-1 and TRBJ1-3, with 7 bases matching TRBD1. This CDR3 comprises 15 residues. Germline V lookup: CDR1 SGHRS, CDR2 YFSETQ. The junction had 8 bases not matched to a gene; V was cut back by 4 bases and J by 4 bases. CDR3 in amino acids: CASSRDRARGNTIYF. CDR3 bases: TGCGCCAGCAGCCGCGACAGGGCAAGAGGAAACACCATATATTTT.

The rearrangement joins TRBV30 to TRBJ2-1; D is possibly TRBD2 (5 bases). This CDR3 has 12 amino acids. The germline V gene encodes CDR1 GTSNPN and CDR2 SVGIG (reference sequence). Trimming removed 5 bases from V and 7 bases from J, with 12 bases in between. This CDR3 reads CAWEGMGNEQFF. The CDR3, as DNA: TGTGCCTGGGAGGGAATGGGGAATGAGCAGTTCTTC. The full variable domain, in which reference TRBV30 and TRBJ2-1 provide the parts outside the CDR3, is SQTIHQWPATLVQPVGSPLSLECTVEGTSNPNLYWYRQAAGRGLQLLFYSVGIGQISSEVPQNLSASRPQDRQFILSSKKLLLSDSGFYLCAWEGMGNEQFFGPGTRLTVL.

This chain links TRBV7-9 with TRBJ1-1; D gene unclear. The germline V gene encodes CDR1 SEHNR and CDR2 FQNEAQ (reference sequence). The V end lost 8 bases, the J end lost 4 bases, and 20 bases lay between the germline ends. The CDR3 covers 15 residues. Written as DNA, the CDR3 is TGTGCCAGCGCTGGGGAGTTGATGGGGAGCACTGAAGCTTTCTTT. Translation: CASAGELMGSTEAFF.

CDR3 sequence reads: CASGYHRESGWVFF. The CDR3 region has the DNA TGTGCTAGTGGTTATCATCGGGAATCGGGGTGGGTGTTTTTT. The V gene is TRBV12-5, the J gene TRBJ2-2; tentative D call: TRBD2 (5 bases). CDR3 length: 14 amino acids. Deletions cut 4 bases from V and 15 bases from J, with 21 bases between. Germline V gene lookup returns CDR1 LGHNT and CDR2 FRNRAP.

The chain carries TRBV19 and TRBJ2-1; D may be TRBD2 (5 bases). V was pared by 2 bases and J by 7 bases, with 18 bases between. Germline V CDR1 and CDR2: LNHDA, SQIVND (reference sequence). The CDR3 covers 16 residues. In DNA, the CDR3 is TGTGCCAGTAGTATACCTCTAACTAGTATTGCGAATGAGCAGTTCTTC. It translates to CASSIPLTSIANEQFF.

This clone was seen only a few times. J is TRBJ2-2 and V is TRBV5-1, with a possible D match to TRBD2 (5 bases). This CDR3 is built from 16 residues. Trimming cost V 1 base and J 0 bases, with 10 bases left between them. Germline values: CDR1 SGHRS, CDR2 YFSETQ. In DNA form, the CDR3 reads TGCGCCAGCAGCTTGTCGGTACTAGCGAACACCGGGGAGCTGTTTTTT. It translates to CASSLSVLANTGELFF.

This CDR3 reads CASSHGGRNTGELFF. The CDR3 bases are TGTGCCAGCAGTCACGGGGGTAGGAACACCGGGGAGCTGTTTTTT. The chain combines TRBV28 with TRBJ2-2, with D possibly being TRBD2 (6 bases). Trimming took off 5 bases at V and 1 base at J, with 11 bases between the two ends. The CDR3 consists of 15 residues. CDR1 is MDHEN and CDR2 is SYDVKM in the germline V gene.

The rearrangement links TRBV5-1 to TRBJ1-2; D gene unclear. The CDR3 contains 14 residues. Trimming shortened V by 0 bases and J by 0 bases, and 6 bases separated the two germline ends. The germline V gene has CDR1 SGHRS and CDR2 YFSETQ. The CDR3 sequence is CASSLGTANYGYTF. Here the CDR3 DNA reads TGCGCCAGCAGCTTGGGCACAGCTAACTATGGCTACACCTTC.

The chain recombines TRBV19 with TRBJ2-3; 8 bases align to TRBD1. V was clipped by 2 bases and J by 2 bases; unmatched bases: 3. The CDR3 runs 15 residues. Germline CDR1 LNHDA, CDR2 SQIVND (reference sequence). CDR3 sequence reads: CASSITGGFTDTQYF. CDR3 DNA: TGTGCCAGTAGTATAACAGGGGGATTCACAGATACGCAGTATTTT.

V is TRBV9 and J is TRBJ2-7, with a tentative D call TRBD2 (6 bases). This CDR3 has 15 amino acids. Germline CDR1 and CDR2: SGDLS and YYNGEE. V dropped 0 bases and J dropped 2 bases, with 12 bases sitting between them. CDR3 amino acids: CASSVDGLATYEQYF. Written as DNA, the CDR3 is TGTGCCAGCAGCGTAGATGGGCTAGCGACCTACGAGCAGTACTTC.

The DNA for the CDR3 is TGTGCTGGAAGGGGAAGTGAATCACCCCTCCACTTT. Protein: CAGRGSESPLHF. This chain connects TRBV6-5 to TRBJ1-6; D is perhaps TRBD1 (5 bases). The CDR3 runs 12 residues. Germline V lookup: CDR1 MNHEY, CDR2 SVGAGI.

The rearrangement joins TRBV5-4 to TRBJ2-2; 7 bases align to TRBD1. In germline, CDR1 is SGHNT, CDR2 YYREEE (reference sequence). The V gene end was trimmed by 0 bases and the J gene end by 5 bases; junction bases not matched to a gene: 1. The CDR3 runs 14 residues. CDR3 DNA sequence: TGTGCCAGCAGCTTGGCAGGGGGTACCGGGGAGCTGTTTTTT. It encodes CASSLAGGTGELFF.

The chain links TRBV30 to TRBJ2-5; D unresolved. Gene TRBJ2-7 matches the end of the DNA better, so the J call may be wrong. The CDR3 has 12 amino acids. CDR1 is GTSNPN and CDR2 is SVGIG in the germline V gene (reference sequence). The CDR3 reads CAWKTLSYEQYF. The CDR3 coding sequence is TGTGCCTGGAAGACACTCTCCTACGAGCAGTACTTC.

J is TRBJ2-1 and V is TRBV11-2; 7 positions agree with TRBD2. The CDR3 has 16 residues. Germline V gene lookup returns CDR1 SGHAT and CDR2 FQNNGV. J lost 1 base, V lost 3 bases, and 6 bases had no gene match. The CDR3 sequence is CASSLGGEASYNEQFF. The CDR3 DNA reads as TGTGCCAGCAGCTTGGGAGGGGAAGCTTCCTACAATGAGCAGTTCTTC.

This rearrangement joins TRBV25-1 to TRBJ2-7; TRBD1 matches 8 bases. The CDR3 totals 15 residues. The V gene end was trimmed by 5 bases and the J gene end by 5 bases; junction bases not matched to a gene: 11. Looked up from germline, CDR1 is MGHDK and CDR2 is SYGVNS. CDR3 in DNA: TGTGCCAGCAGTCAGACAGGGGTAATCGCCCACGAGCAGTACTTC. Its translation: CASSQTGVIAHEQYF.

The chain links TRBV19 to TRBJ1-5; D perhaps matches TRBD1 (6 bases). The CDR3 length is 14 residues. The V end lost 2 bases, the J end lost 7 bases, and 12 bases lay between the germline ends. Germline-derived CDR1 and CDR2 are LNHDA and SQIVND (reference sequence). CDR3 sequence (DNA): TGTGCCAGTAGTATATCCCCAGGGGAACAGCCCCAGCATTTT. As protein: CASSISPGEQPQHF.

This chain uses TRBV30 with TRBJ2-7; the match to TRBD1 covers 10 bases. Per the germline V gene, CDR1 is GTSNPN and CDR2 is SVGIG (reference sequence). After removal of 0 bases from V and 1 base from J, the junction contained 9 bases not matched to a gene. The CDR3 spans 17 residues. The CDR3 sequence: CAWSVSSPGQGSYEQYF. For the CDR3, the DNA is TGTGCCTGGAGTGTTTCTTCTCCGGGACAGGGGTCCTACGAGCAGTACTTC.

V is TRBV5-6 and J is TRBJ1-5, with D uncertain. The CDR3 has 16 amino acids. V was cut by 2 bases and J by 4 bases, with 16 bases left in between. CDR1 is SGHDT, CDR2 YYEEEE, per germline. CDR3 residues: CASSLFLRRGNQPQHF. CDR3 nucleotide sequence: TGTGCCAGCAGCTTATTTCTCAGGCGGGGAAATCAGCCCCAGCATTTT.

This chain links TRBV7-9 with TRBJ2-7; 8 nucleotides match TRBD1. V lost 0 bases, J lost 6 bases, and 4 bases stayed unmatched. The CDR3 is made up of 14 amino acids. Germline lookup yields CDR1 SEHNR and CDR2 FQNEAQ (reference sequence). DNA for the CDR3: TGTGCCAGCAGCTTAGCTGGGACAGGCCCCGAGCAGTACTTC. It yields the protein CASSLAGTGPEQYF.

There are a few counts of this clone. The chain combines TRBV6-1 with TRBJ2-1; 12 nucleotides line up with TRBD2. Germline CDR1 reads MNHNS; CDR2 reads SASEGT. V was pared by 7 bases and J by 7 bases, with 5 bases of the junction left unmatched. CDR3 length equals 14 residues. CDR3 loop: CASNLAGGLNEQFF. CDR3 sequence (DNA): TGTGCCAGCAATCTAGCGGGAGGGCTTAATGAGCAGTTCTTC.